This passage covers 20 T cell receptor beta chains from one sample sequenced in a study of blood T cell repertoires in COVID-19. Sequenced by immunoSEQ multiplex PCR; TCRdb stores in-frame clones only, minus some. The repertoire consists of about 120,000 clones, with 75% to 90% occurring once and the leading ten covering about 27%. Specimen: peripheral blood. The receptors were sampled from a man aged 65-85 years with active or convalescent COVID-19.

The gene calls are TRBV19 and TRBJ1-1; a possible D gene is TRBD1 (6 bases). V was cut by 3 bases and J by 4 bases, with 12 bases left in between. CDR1 and CDR2 (germline): LNHDA, SQIVND (reference sequence). This CDR3 contains 14 residues. The CDR3 is CASSIPSRGTEAFF. In DNA, the CDR3 is TGTGCCAGTAGTATCCCATCCAGGGGCACTGAAGCTTTCTTT. The full variable domain, with the rest looked up from reference TRBV19 and TRBJ1-1, is DGGITQSPKYLFRKEGQNVTLSCEQNLNHDAMYWYRQDPGQGLRLIYYSQIVNDFQKGDIAEGYSVSREKKESFPLTVTSAQKNPTAFYLCASSIPSRGTEAFFGQGTRLTVV.

The gene calls are TRBV5-6 and TRBJ1-1; the D gene is possibly TRBD1 (6 bases). V dropped 3 bases and J dropped 7 bases, with 13 bases sitting between them. Germline CDR1 is SGHDT and CDR2 is YYEEEE. The CDR3 runs 13 residues. The CDR3 nucleotides are TGTGCCAGCAGCTCTAGGGGGAATGGTGAAGCTTTCTTT. Translation gives CASSSRGNGEAFF. The full variable domain, completed using reference TRBV5-6 and TRBJ1-1, is DAGVTQSPTHLIKTRGQQVTLRCSPKSGHDTVSWYQQALGQGPQFIFQYYEEEERQRGNFPDRFSGHQFPNYSSELNVNALLLGDSALYLCASSSRGNGEAFFGQGTRLTVV.

The rearrangement links TRBV2 to TRBJ2-1; 8 positions agree with TRBD1. The germline gives CDR1 SNHLY, CDR2 FYNNEI. This CDR3 region has 16 residues. V lost 8 bases to trimming and J lost 7 bases; unmatched junction nucleotides: 16. The CDR3 nucleotides are TGTGCCAGCGGCCCCGTGGACAGGGCCCGGGGGAATGAGCAGTTCTTC. Its protein product is CASGPVDRARGNEQFF.

This clone was observed once. The CDR3 here is CASSSIGLAGSTDTQYF. The CDR3 coding sequence is TGTGCCAGCTCATCGATCGGACTAGCGGGAAGCACAGATACGCAGTATTTT. The chain uses TRBV18 and TRBJ2-3, with 12 bases aligning to TRBD2. The CDR3 spans 17 residues. The junction had 6 bases not matched to a gene; V was cut back by 5 bases and J by 0 bases. Germline V CDR1 and CDR2: KGHSH, LQKENI.

V and J are TRBV2 and TRBJ1-6, with 7 bases that match TRBD1. The CDR3 is 16 residues long. Germline CDR1 is SNHLY and CDR2 is FYNNEI. The junction had 10 bases not matched to a gene; V was cut back by 6 bases and J by 5 bases. This CDR3 reads CASSALRDRDNSPLHF. The CDR3 region has the DNA TGTGCCAGCAGCGCACTCCGGGACAGAGATAATTCACCCCTCCACTTT.

The CDR3 coding sequence is TGTGCCACCAGCAGAGATCAGGGGGCTAATGAAAAACTGTTTTTT. This translates into CATSRDQGANEKLFF. The J gene is TRBJ1-4, the V gene TRBV15; 7 bases are a match to TRBD1. The germline gives CDR1 LNHNV, CDR2 YYDKDF (reference sequence). V shed 0 bases, J shed 3 bases, and the junction held 1 base outside the gene matches. CDR3 length: 15 residues.

The CDR3: CSVRTGGRETQYF. The DNA for the CDR3 is TGCAGCGTTCGGACAGGGGGCCGAGAGACCCAGTACTTC. The chain recombines TRBV29-1 with TRBJ2-5; 11 bases agree with TRBD1. V was clipped by 5 bases and J by 4 bases; unmatched bases: 3. The CDR3 is 13 residues long. CDR1 SQVTM and CDR2 ANQGSEA come from the germline V gene.

The chain joins TRBV3-1 (or the pseudogene TRBV3-2) to TRBJ2-7, with 10 nucleotides matching TRBD1. The CDR3 runs 16 residues. V was pared by 0 bases and J by 2 bases, with 4 bases of the junction left unmatched. Germline CDR1 reads LGHDT; CDR2 reads YNNKEL (reference sequence). The CDR3: CASSQDWGTGAYEQYF. The CDR3 DNA is TGTGCCAGCAGCCAAGACTGGGGGACAGGGGCCTACGAGCAGTACTTC.

The rearrangement joins TRBV29-1 to TRBJ1-1; TRBD1 agrees at 8 bases. The CDR3 covers 13 residues. With 5 bases clipped from V and 5 bases from J, the junction kept 7 bases outside the gene matches. The germline V gene encodes CDR1 SQVTM and CDR2 ANQGSEA. CDR3 sequence (DNA): TGCAGCGTTCGACAGGGGTTATTGACTGAAGCTTTCTTT. It translates to CSVRQGLLTEAFF. Full variable domain (outside the CDR3, taken from reference TRBV29-1 and TRBJ1-1): SAVISQKPSRDICQRGTSLTIQCQVDSQVTMMFWYRQQPGQSLTLIATANQGSEATYESGFVIDKFPISRPNLTFSTLTVSNMSPEDSSIYLCSVRQGLLTEAFFGQGTRLTVV.

The genes are TRBV7-9 and TRBJ1-4; no reliable D call. CDR3 size: 12 residues. Germline CDR1 SEHNR, CDR2 FQNEAQ (reference sequence). The V end was cut by 1 base, the J end by 6 bases, with 3 bases between. CDR3 DNA: TGTGCCAGCAGCTTAGGAGATGAAAAACTGTTTTTT. Its protein is CASSLGDEKLFF.

This sequence joins TRBV20-1 and TRBJ2-5, with TRBD2 identical over 8 bases. CDR3 size: 11 residues. The V and J ends lost 7 bases and 4 bases, in that order; junction bases with no gene match: 2. Germline V gene sequence: CDR1 DFQATT, CDR2 SNEGSKA (reference sequence). CDR3 nucleotides: TGCAGTGACGGGACTAGAGAGACCCAGTACTTC. It specifies CSDGTRETQYF.

The chain uses TRBV2 and TRBJ2-1, with TRBD2 as a possible D gene (6 bases). This CDR3 comprises 15 residues. Germline V gives CDR1 SNHLY, CDR2 FYNNEI. V lost 8 bases and J lost 6, with 20 bases in between. In DNA form, the CDR3 reads TGTGCCAGCGATCCTAGCGACCTGGGGGGCAATGAGCAGTTCTTC. It specifies CASDPSDLGGNEQFF.

V is TRBV6-4 and J is TRBJ2-7; 10 bases are shared with TRBD1. CDR1 is MRHNA and CDR2 is SNTAGT in the germline V gene. This CDR3 contains 15 residues. The J segment lost 4 bases and the V segment lost 4 bases, leaving 7 bases of the junction unmatched. The CDR3 DNA follows: TGTGCCAGCAGTGCGGAGGGACAGGGGACGTACGAGCAGTACTTC. It specifies CASSAEGQGTYEQYF.

This sequence joins TRBV27 and TRBJ1-2; no firm D call. With 5 bases removed from V and 0 bases from J, the gap between germline ends came to 16 bases. The CDR3 is 16 amino acids. CDR1 and CDR2 (germline): MNHEY, SMNVEV (reference sequence). The CDR3 nucleotides read TGTGCCAGCAGTCCGGCCCGAGGGCGCCCTAACTATGGCTACACCTTC. This codes for CASSPARGRPNYGYTF.

A word on this clone: Other DNA sequences from this sample encode an identical CDR3 as well. This sequence joins TRBV5-6 and TRBJ2-5; D ambiguous. Germline V gene lookup returns CDR1 SGHDT and CDR2 YYEEEE. This CDR3 comprises 12 residues. V lost 0 bases to trimming and J lost 5 bases, with 5 bases between them. The CDR3 DNA follows: TGTGCCAGCAGCTTGGATCGGGAGACCCAGTACTTC. As protein: CASSLDRETQYF.

The chain couples TRBV19 to TRBJ2-3; D possibly corresponds to TRBD1 (5 bases). The CDR3 runs to 17 residues. Germline values: CDR1 LNHDA, CDR2 SQIVND (reference sequence). The V end was cut by 2 bases, the J end by 2 bases, with 17 bases between. CDR3 loop: CASSIRAGSVFTDTQYF. The CDR3 nucleotides read TGTGCCAGTAGTATAAGGGCAGGGTCGGTCTTCACAGATACGCAGTATTTT.

V is TRBV5-1 and J is TRBJ2-3; 9 positions agree with TRBD1. The CDR3 covers 16 residues. Germline CDR1 SGHRS, CDR2 YFSETQ. The V segment lost 0 bases and the J segment 2 bases; nucleotides outside the gene matches: 4. This CDR3 reads CASSLVGTGYTDTQYF. The CDR3 region has the DNA TGCGCCAGCAGCTTGGTCGGGACAGGGTACACAGATACGCAGTATTTT.

J is TRBJ2-7 and V is TRBV5-1; 7 bases line up with TRBD1. The CDR3 totals 13 residues. J lost 2 bases, V lost 4 bases, and 3 bases had no gene match. CDR1 SGHRS and CDR2 YFSETQ come from the germline V gene. For the CDR3, the DNA is TGCGCCAGCAGCGAGGGACAGCCCTACGAGCAGTACTTC. Residues: CASSEGQPYEQYF.

The rearrangement links TRBV4-2 to TRBJ2-1; 9 bases line up with TRBD2. Trimming removed 4 bases from V and 5 bases from J; junction bases left unmatched: 6. This CDR3 spans 15 amino acids. CDR1 is LGHNA, CDR2 YNFKEQ, per germline. CDR3 sequence reads: CASSLGTSWDNEQFF. The CDR3 bases are TGTGCCAGCAGCCTAGGGACTAGCTGGGACAATGAGCAGTTCTTC.

The chain employs TRBV11-1 and TRBJ2-3; TRBD2 agrees at 14 bases. V was pared by 2 bases and J by 11 bases, with 3 bases of the junction left unmatched. Germline loops: CDR1 SGHAT, CDR2 FQDESV (reference sequence). CDR3 length equals 14 residues. The CDR3 coding sequence is TGTGCCAGCAGCTTACGACTAGCGGGAGGGGTGCAGTATTTT. It encodes CASSLRLAGGVQYF.